This TCR beta chain was captured by sequencing in a study of cytomegalovirus exposure and HLA in healthy donors. Whole-study context: The platform used for the 110 or so validation repertoires matched that of the 666 first-cohort repertoires, a later analysis reported. Findings and caveats of the study: The authors enumerated 150 to 200 TCR beta chains as linked to cytomegalovirus. The tendency of first-cohort TCR clusters to co-occur in the 120 or so validation repertoires was the finding of a later analysis.

Donors were drawn from the approximately 110-subject validation cohort, separate from the roughly 700-subject first cohort. Of note for this clone: Its antigen remains unknown.

Data came from immunoSEQ multiplex PCR; TCRdb stores just in-frame clones and leaves some out. The repertoire holds about 360,000 clones, 75% to 90% seen once, with approximately 0.86% in the top ten. The receptor's source is a woman aged 18-30 years in good health and CMV-seronegative. The sample was PBMCs.

The CDR3 region is CASSLSPENEQFF. In DNA form, the CDR3 reads TGTGCCAGCAGCTTATCACCGGAGAATGAGCAGTTCTTC. The chain uses TRBV11-3 and TRBJ2-1; D not certain. V gave up 2 bases and J gave up 7 bases, with 9 bases separating them. CDR1 and CDR2 (germline): SGHNT, YENEEA. The CDR3 extends over 13 amino acids.